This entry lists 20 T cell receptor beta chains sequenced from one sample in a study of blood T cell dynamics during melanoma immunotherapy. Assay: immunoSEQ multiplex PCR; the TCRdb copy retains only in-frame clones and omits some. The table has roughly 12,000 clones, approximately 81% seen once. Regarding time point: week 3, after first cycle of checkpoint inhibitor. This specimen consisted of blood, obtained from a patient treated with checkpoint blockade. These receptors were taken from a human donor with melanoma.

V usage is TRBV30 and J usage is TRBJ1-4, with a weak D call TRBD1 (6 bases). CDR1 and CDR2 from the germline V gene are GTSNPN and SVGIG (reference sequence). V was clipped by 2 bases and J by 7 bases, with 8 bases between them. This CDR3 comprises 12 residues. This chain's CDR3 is CAWSYRAEKLFF. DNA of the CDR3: TGTGCCTGGAGTTACAGGGCTGAAAAACTGTTTTTT.

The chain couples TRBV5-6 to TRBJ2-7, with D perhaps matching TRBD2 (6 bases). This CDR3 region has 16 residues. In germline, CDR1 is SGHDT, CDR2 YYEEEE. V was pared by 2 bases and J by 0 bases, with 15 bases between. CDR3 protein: CASSFFSGLSSYEQYF. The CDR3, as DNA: TGTGCCAGCAGCTTTTTTAGCGGATTAAGCTCCTACGAGCAGTACTTC.

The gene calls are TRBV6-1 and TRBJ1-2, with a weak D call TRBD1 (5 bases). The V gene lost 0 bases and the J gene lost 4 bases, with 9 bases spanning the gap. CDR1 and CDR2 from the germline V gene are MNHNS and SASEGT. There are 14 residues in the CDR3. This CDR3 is CASSEAQGGYGYTF. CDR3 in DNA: TGTGCCAGCAGTGAAGCTCAGGGCGGCTATGGCTACACCTTC.

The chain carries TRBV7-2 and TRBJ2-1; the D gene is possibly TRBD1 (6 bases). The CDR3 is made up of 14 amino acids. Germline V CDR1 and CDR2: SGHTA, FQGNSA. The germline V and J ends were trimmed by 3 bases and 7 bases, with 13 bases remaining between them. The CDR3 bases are TGTGCCAGCAGCTTTTGGGGACAAGGGAATGAGCAGTTCTTC. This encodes CASSFWGQGNEQFF. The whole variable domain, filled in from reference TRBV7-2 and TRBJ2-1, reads GAGVSQSPSNKVTEKGKDVELRCDPISGHTALYWYRQSLGQGLEFLIYFQGNSAPDKSGLPSDRFSAERTGGSVSTLTIQRTQQEDSAVYLCASSFWGQGNEQFFGPGTRLTVL.

The CDR3 loop is CASSSLLSSGGLNTGELFF. CDR3 DNA: TGTGCCAGCAGCTCACTCTTAAGTAGCGGGGGGCTAAACACCGGGGAGCTGTTTTTT. The chain carries TRBV7-6 and TRBJ2-2; 10 nucleotides line up with TRBD2. This CDR3 region has 19 residues. Germline-derived CDR1 and CDR2 are SGHVS and FNYEAQ. J gave up 2 bases and V 4 bases, and 13 bases lay outside the gene matches.

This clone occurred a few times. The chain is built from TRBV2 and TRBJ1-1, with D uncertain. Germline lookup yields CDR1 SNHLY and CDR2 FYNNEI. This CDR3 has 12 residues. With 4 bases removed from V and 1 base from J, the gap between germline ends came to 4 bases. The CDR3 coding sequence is TGTGCCAGCAGTGGACAGAACACTGAAGCTTTCTTT. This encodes CASSGQNTEAFF.

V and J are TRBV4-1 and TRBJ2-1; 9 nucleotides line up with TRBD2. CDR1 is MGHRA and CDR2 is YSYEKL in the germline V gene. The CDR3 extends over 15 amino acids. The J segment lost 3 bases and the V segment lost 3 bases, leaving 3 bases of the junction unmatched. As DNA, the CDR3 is TGCGCCAGCAGCCAGACAGCGGGGGGCTACAATGAGCAGTTCTTC. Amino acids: CASSQTAGGYNEQFF.

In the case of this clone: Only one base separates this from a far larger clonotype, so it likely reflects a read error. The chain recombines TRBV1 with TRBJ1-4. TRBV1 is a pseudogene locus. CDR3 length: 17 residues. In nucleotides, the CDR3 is TGCACCAGCAGCCAAGGGTCGGGGCGGCCAACTAATGAAAAACTGTTTTTT. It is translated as CTSSQGSGRPTNEKLFF.

Here the CDR3 DNA reads TGTGCCACCAGCAGAGAGGGGGGGCTTAACTATGGCTACACCTTC. Translated, it gives CATSREGGLNYGYTF. J is TRBJ1-2 and V is TRBV15; D may be TRBD1 (6 bases). Trimming removed 0 bases at V and 1 base at J, with 9 bases between. The length of the CDR3 is 15 residues. Germline V gene sequence: CDR1 LNHNV, CDR2 YYDKDF (reference sequence).

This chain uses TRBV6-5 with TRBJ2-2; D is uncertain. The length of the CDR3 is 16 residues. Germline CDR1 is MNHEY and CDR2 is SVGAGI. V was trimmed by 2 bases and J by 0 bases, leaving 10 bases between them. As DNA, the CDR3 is TGTGCCAGCAGTTACGGCCGGGCCCCGAACACCGGGGAGCTGTTTTTT. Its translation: CASSYGRAPNTGELFF.

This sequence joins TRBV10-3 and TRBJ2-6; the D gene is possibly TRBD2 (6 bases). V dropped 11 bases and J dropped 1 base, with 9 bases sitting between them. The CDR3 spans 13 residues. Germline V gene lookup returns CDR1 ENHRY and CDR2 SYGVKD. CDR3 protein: CAHAGSGANVLTF. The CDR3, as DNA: TGTGCCCACGCGGGGTCTGGGGCCAACGTCCTGACTTTC.

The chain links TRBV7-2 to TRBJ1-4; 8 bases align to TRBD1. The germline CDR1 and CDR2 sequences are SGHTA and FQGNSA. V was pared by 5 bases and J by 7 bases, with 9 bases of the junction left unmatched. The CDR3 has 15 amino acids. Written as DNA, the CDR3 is TGTGCCAGCAGCAACAACAGGGGGGGGCGTGAAAAACTGTTTTTT. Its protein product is CASSNNRGGREKLFF.

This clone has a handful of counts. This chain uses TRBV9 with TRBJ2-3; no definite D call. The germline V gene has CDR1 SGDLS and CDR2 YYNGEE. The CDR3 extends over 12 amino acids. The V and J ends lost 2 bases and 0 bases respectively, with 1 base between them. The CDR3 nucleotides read TGTGCCAGCAGCGTCAGCACAGATACGCAGTATTTT. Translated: CASSVSTDTQYF. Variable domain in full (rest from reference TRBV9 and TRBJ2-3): DSGVTQTPKHLITATGQRVTLRCSPRSGDLSVYWYQQSLDQGLQFLIQYYNGEERAKGNILERFSAQQFPDLHSELNLSSLELGDSALYFCASSVSTDTQYFGPGTRLTVL.

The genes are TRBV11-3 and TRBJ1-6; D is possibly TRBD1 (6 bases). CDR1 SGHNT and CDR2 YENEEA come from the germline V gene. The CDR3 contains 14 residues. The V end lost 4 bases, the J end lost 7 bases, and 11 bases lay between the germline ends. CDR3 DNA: TGTGCCAGCAGCTCGACAGGCAAAAATTCACCCCTCCACTTT. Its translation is CASSSTGKNSPLHF.

Here the CDR3 reads CASSYSQDFDVALHF. The DNA for the CDR3 is TGTGCCAGCAGTTACTCACAGGACTTTGATGTGGCCCTCCACTTT. This chain connects TRBV6-5 to TRBJ1-6, with D possibly being TRBD1 (5 bases). Germline V gene lookup returns CDR1 MNHEY and CDR2 SVGAGI. CDR3 length: 15 residues. Trimming took off 0 bases at V and 14 bases at J, with 17 bases between the two ends.

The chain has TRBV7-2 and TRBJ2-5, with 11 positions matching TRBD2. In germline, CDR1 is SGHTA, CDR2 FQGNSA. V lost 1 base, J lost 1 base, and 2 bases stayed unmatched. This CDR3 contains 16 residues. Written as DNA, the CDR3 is TGTGCCAGCAGCTTAGTCGGGACTAGCGGCCAAGAGACCCAGTACTTC. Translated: CASSLVGTSGQETQYF. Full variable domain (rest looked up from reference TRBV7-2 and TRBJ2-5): GAGVSQSPSNKVTEKGKDVELRCDPISGHTALYWYRQSLGQGLEFLIYFQGNSAPDKSGLPSDRFSAERTGGSVSTLTIQRTQQEDSAVYLCASSLVGTSGQETQYFGPGTRLLVL.

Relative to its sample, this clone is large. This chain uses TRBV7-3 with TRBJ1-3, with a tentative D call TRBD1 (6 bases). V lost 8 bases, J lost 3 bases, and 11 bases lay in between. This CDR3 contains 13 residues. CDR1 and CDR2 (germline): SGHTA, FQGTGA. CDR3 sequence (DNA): TGTGCCAGCTCGGGGGGCGGTGGAAACACCATATATTTT. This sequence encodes CASSGGGGNTIYF.

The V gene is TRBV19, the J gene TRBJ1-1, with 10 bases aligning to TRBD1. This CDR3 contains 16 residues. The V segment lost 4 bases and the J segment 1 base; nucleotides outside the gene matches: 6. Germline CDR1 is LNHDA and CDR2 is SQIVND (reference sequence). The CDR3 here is CASSTGQGRRNTEAFF. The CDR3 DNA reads TGTGCCAGTAGTACGGGACAGGGGCGAAGGAACACTGAAGCTTTCTTT. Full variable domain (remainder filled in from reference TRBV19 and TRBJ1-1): DGGITQSPKYLFRKEGQNVTLSCEQNLNHDAMYWYRQDPGQGLRLIYYSQIVNDFQKGDIAEGYSVSREKKESFPLTVTSAQKNPTAFYLCASSTGQGRRNTEAFFGQGTRLTVV.

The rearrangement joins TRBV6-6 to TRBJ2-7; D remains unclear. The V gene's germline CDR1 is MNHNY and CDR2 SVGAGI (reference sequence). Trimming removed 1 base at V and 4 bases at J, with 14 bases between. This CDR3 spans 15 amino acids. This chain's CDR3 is CASSYFYEFSYEQYF. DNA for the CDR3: TGTGCCAGCAGTTACTTTTACGAGTTCAGTTACGAGCAGTACTTC.

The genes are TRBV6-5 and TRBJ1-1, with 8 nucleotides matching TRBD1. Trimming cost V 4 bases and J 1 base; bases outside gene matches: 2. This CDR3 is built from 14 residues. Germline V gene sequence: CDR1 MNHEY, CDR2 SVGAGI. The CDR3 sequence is CASSFGQGNTEAFF. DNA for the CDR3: TGTGCCAGCAGTTTTGGACAGGGGAACACTGAAGCTTTCTTT.